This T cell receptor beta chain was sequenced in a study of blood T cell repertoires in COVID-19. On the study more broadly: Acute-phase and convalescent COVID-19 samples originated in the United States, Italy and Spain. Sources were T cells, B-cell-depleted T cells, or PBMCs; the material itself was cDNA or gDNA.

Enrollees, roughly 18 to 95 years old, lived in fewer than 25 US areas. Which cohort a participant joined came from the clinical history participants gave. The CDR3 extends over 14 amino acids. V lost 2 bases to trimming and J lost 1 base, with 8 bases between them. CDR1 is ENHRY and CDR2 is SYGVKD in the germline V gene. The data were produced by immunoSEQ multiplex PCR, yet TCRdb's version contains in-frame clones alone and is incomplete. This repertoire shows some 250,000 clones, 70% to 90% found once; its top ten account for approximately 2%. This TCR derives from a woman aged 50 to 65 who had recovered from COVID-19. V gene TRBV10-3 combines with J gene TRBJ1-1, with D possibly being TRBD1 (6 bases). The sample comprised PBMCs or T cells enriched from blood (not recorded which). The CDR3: CAISERTENTEAFF. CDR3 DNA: TGTGCCATCAGTGAGCGGACAGAGAACACTGAAGCTTTCTTT.